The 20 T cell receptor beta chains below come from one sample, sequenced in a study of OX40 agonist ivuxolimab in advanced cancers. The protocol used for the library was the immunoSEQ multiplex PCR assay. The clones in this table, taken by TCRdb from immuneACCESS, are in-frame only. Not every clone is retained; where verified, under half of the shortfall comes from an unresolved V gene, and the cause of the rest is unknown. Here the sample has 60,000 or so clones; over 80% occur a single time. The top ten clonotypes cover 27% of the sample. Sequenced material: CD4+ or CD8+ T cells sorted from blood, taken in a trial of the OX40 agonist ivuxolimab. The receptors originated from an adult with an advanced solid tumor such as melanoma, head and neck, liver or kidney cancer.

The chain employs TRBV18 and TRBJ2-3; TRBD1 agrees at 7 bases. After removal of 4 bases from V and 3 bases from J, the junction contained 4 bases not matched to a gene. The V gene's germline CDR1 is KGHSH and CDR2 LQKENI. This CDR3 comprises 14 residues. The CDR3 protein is CASSRGTETDTQYF. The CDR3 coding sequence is TGTGCCAGCTCACGGGGGACAGAAACAGATACGCAGTATTTT.

CDR3 sequence (DNA): TGTGCCAGCAGCTTACTTCCCACGGATACGCAGTATTTT. Translated, it gives CASSLLPTDTQYF. This chain joins TRBV7-2 and TRBJ2-3; D not resolved. There are 13 residues in the CDR3. V gave up 2 bases and J gave up 6 bases, with 9 bases separating them. Germline CDR1 reads SGHTA; CDR2 reads FQGNSA.

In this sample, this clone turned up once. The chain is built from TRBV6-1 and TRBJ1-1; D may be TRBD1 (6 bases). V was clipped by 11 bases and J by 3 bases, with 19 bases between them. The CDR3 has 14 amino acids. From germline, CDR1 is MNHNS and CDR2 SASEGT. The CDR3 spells CAGQQGWGDTEAFF. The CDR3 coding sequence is TGTGCCGGTCAACAGGGCTGGGGGGACACTGAAGCTTTCTTT.

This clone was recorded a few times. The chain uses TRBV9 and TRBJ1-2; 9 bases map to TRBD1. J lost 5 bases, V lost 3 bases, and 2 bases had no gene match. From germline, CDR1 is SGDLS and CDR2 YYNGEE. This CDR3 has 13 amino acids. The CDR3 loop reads CASSDRGRYGYTF. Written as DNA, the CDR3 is TGTGCCAGCAGCGACAGGGGGCGGTATGGCTACACCTTC.

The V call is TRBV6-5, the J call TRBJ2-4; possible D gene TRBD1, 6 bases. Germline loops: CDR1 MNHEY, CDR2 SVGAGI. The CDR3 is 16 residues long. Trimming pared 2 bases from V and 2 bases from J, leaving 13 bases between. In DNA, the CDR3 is TGTGCCAGCAGTTACGGTCAGGGGATTCCCAAAAACATTCAGTACTTC. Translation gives CASSYGQGIPKNIQYF.

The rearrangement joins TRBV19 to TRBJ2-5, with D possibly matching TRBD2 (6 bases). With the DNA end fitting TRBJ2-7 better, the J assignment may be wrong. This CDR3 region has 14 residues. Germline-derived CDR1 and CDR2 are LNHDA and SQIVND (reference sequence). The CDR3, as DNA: TGTGCCAGTAGTAAGGACTACCAAACCTACGAGCAGTACTTC. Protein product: CASSKDYQTYEQYF.

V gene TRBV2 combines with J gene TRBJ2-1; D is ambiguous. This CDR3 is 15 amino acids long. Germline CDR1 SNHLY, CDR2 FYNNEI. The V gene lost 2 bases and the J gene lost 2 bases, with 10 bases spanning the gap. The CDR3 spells CASSEFGGAYNEQFF. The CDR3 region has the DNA TGTGCCAGCAGTGAATTTGGCGGAGCCTACAATGAGCAGTTCTTC.

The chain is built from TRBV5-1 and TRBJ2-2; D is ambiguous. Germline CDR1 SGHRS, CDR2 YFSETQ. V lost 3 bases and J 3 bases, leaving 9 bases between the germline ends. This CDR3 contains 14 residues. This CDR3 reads CASSSIGHTGELFF. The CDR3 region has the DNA TGCGCCAGCAGCTCGATCGGACACACCGGGGAGCTGTTTTTT.

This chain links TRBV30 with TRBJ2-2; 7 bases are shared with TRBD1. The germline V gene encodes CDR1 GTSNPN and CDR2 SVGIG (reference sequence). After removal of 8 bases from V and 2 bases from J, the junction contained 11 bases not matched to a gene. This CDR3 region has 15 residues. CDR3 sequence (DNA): TGTGCCCAAGGACTGGAAGGGGGCAACACCGGGGAGCTGTTTTTT. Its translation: CAQGLEGGNTGELFF. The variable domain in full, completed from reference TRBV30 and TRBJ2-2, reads SQTIHQWPATLVQPVGSPLSLECTVEGTSNPNLYWYRQAAGRGLQLLFYSVGIGQISSEVPQNLSASRPQDRQFILSSKKLLLSDSGFYLCAQGLEGGNTGELFFGEGSRLTVL.

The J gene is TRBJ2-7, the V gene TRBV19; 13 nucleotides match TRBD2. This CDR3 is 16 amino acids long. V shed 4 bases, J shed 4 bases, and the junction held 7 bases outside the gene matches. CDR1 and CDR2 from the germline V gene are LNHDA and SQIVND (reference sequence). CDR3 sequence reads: CASSTQRLAGGYEQYF. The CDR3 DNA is TGTGCCAGTAGTACGCAAAGACTAGCGGGAGGTTACGAGCAGTACTTC.

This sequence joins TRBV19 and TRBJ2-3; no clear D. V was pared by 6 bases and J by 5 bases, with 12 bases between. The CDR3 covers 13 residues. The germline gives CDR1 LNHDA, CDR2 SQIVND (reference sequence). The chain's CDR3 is CASRDNSGDTQYF. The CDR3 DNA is TGTGCCAGTAGAGACAACAGTGGAGATACGCAGTATTTT.

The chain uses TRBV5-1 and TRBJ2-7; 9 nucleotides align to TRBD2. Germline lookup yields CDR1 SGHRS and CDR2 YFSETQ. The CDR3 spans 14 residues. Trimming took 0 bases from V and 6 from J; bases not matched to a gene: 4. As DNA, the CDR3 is TGCGCCAGCAGCTTGGAGGGACTAGCCGGCGAGCAGTACTTC. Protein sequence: CASSLEGLAGEQYF. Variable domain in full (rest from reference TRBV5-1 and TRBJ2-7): KAGVTQTPRYLIKTRGQQVTLSCSPISGHRSVSWYQQTPGQGLQFLFEYFSETQRNKGNFPGRFSGRQFSNSRSEMNVSTLELGDSALYLCASSLEGLAGEQYFGPGTRLTVT.

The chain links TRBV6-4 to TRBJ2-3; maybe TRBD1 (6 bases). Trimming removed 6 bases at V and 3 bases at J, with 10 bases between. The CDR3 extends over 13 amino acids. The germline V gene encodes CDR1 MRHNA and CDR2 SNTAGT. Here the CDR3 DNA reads TGTGCCAGCAGCCCCACAGGGACAGATACGCAGTATTTT. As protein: CASSPTGTDTQYF.

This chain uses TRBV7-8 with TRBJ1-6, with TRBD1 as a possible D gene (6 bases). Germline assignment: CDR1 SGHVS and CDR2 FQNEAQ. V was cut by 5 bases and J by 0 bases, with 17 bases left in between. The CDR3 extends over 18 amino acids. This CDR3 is CASSQRIGGSSYNSPLHF. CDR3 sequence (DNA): TGTGCCAGCAGCCAGAGAATAGGGGGGAGCTCCTATAATTCACCCCTCCACTTT. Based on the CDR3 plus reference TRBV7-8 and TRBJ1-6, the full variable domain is GAGVSQSPRYKVAKRGQDVALRCDPISGHVSLFWYQQALGQGPEFLTYFQNEAQLDKSGLPSDRFFAERPEGSVSTLKIQRTQQEDSAVYLCASSQRIGGSSYNSPLHFGNGTRLTVT.

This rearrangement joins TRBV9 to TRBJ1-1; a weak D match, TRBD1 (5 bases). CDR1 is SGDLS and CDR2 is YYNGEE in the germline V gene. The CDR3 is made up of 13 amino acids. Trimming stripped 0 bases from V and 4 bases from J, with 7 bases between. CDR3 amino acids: CASSVATGTEAFF. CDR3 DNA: TGTGCCAGCAGCGTAGCTACAGGCACTGAAGCTTTCTTT.

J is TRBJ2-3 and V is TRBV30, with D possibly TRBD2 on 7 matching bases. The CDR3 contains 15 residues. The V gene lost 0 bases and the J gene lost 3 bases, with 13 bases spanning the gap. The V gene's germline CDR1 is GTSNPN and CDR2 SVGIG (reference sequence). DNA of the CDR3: TGTGCCTGGAGTGTACGGGGGGCAGGGACAGATACGCAGTATTTT. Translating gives CAWSVRGAGTDTQYF.

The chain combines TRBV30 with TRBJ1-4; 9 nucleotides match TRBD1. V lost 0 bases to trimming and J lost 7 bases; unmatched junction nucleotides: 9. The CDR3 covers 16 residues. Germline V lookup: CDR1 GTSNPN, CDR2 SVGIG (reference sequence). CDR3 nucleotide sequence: TGTGCCTGGAGTGTAGGGACAGGGTTCAAGTCTGAAAAACTGTTTTTT. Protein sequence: CAWSVGTGFKSEKLFF.

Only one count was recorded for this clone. The CDR3: CASSFSRDPGNTIYF. As DNA, the CDR3 is TGTGCCAGCAGCTTTTCCAGGGACCCTGGAAACACCATATATTTT. This rearrangement joins TRBV7-2 to TRBJ1-3; maybe TRBD1 (5 bases). CDR1 is SGHTA and CDR2 is FQGNSA in the germline V gene. V lost 3 bases, J lost 2 bases, and 11 bases lay in between. This CDR3 has 15 residues.

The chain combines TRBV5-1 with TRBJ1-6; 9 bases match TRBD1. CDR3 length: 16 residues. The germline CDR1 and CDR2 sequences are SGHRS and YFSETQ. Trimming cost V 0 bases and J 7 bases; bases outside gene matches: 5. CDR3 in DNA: TGCGCCAGCAGCTTGGGAGGGACAGGGAACAATTCACCCCTCCACTTT. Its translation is CASSLGGTGNNSPLHF.

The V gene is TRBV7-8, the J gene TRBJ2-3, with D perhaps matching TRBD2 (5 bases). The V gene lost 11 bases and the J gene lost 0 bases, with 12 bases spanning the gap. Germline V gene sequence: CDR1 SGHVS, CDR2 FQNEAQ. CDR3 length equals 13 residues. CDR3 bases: TGTGCCGGTGGACTCAGGAGCACAGATACGCAGTATTTT. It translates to CAGGLRSTDTQYF.